This T cell receptor beta chain comes out of a study of T cell responses to AZD1222 COVID-19 vaccine. From germline, CDR1 is LNHNV and CDR2 YYDKDF (reference sequence). There are 14 residues in the CDR3. Trimming cost V 3 bases and J 4 bases; bases outside gene matches: 2. Whole-study findings and limits: Clonal diversity was possibly underestimated, and the donors were mostly white British, with more females. No repertoire was sampled before or during the peak T cell response, only after it.

TCRdb keeps only in-frame clones here, not all; method: immunoSEQ multiplex PCR. This sample has around 200,000 clones, with approximately 94% found just once. This clone was seen a single time. What it recognizes is unknown. The chain has TRBV15 and TRBJ2-7; 11 bases match TRBD1. This TCR was recovered from an adult who received the AZD1222 COVID-19 vaccine. Sequences were derived from peripheral blood, sampled 28 days after the second AZD1222 dose. CDR3 region: CATSRDRGRYEQYF. CDR3 DNA sequence: TGTGCCACCAGCAGGGACAGGGGGCGGTACGAGCAGTACTTC.